This TCR beta chain comes out of a study of cytomegalovirus exposure and HLA in healthy donors. Study-level findings and limits: In vitro work confirmed that a few CMV-associated chains recognize CMV antigens. In an earlier analysis, in some 500 donors, most V segments appeared productive either ~87% or ~30% of the time.

The V and J ends lost 7 bases and 3 bases respectively, with 12 bases between them. CDR1 WSHSY and CDR2 SAAADI come from the germline V gene. The CDR3 extends over 13 amino acids. PCR primers comprised 60 Vbeta and 13 Jbeta primers. Sequencing used immunoSEQ multiplex PCR; TCRdb keeps in-frame clones, though not all of them. This table has around 160,000 clones, 77% appearing once. Healthy donors of bone marrow made up the group. With respect to this clone: The target antigen is unknown.

V usage is TRBV10-2 and J usage is TRBJ1-2, with D perhaps TRBD1 (6 bases). This TCR derives from a man aged 50 to 59 in good health and CMV-seropositive. The source material was PBMCs. CDR3 coding DNA: TGCGCCAGCAATCCAGGGGCAGACTATGGCTACACCTTC. Its translation: CASNPGADYGYTF.